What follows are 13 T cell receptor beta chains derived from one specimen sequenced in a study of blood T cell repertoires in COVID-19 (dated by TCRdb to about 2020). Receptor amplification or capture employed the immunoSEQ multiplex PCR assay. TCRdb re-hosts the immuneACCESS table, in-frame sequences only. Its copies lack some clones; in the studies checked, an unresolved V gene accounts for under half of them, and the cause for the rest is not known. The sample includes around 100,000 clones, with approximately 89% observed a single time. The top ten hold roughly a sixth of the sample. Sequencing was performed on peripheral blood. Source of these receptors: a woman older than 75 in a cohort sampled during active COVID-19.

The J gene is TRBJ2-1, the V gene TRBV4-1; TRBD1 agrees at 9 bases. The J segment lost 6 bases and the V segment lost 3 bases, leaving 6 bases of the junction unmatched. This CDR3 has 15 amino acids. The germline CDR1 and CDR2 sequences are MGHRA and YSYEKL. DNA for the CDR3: TGCGCCAGCAGCCACGGGGACAGGGTGGGCAATGAGCAGTTCTTC. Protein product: CASSHGDRVGNEQFF.

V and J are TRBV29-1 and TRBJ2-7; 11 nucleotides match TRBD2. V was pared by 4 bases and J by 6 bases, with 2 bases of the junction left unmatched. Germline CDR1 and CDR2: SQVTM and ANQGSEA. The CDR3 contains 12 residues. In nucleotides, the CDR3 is TGCAGCGTTGCACTAGCGGGAGTCGAGCAGTACTTC. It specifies CSVALAGVEQYF.

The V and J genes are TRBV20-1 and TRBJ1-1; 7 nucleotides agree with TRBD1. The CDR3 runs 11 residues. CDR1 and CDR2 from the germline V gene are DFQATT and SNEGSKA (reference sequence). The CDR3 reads CSQGENTEAFF. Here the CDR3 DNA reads TGCAGCCAGGGGGAGAACACTGAAGCTTTCTTT.

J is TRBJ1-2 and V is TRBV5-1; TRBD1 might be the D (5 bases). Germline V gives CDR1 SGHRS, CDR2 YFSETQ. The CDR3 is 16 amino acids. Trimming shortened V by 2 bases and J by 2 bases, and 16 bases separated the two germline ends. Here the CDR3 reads CASSFGAGSPNYGYTF. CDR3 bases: TGCGCCAGCAGCTTTGGGGCAGGGTCCCCCAACTATGGCTACACCTTC.

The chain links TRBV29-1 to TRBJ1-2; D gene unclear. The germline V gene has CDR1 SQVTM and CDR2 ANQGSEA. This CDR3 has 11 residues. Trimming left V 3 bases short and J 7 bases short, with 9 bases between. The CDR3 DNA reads TGCAGCGTTGATAGTACGGGTGGCTACACCTTC. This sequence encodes CSVDSTGGYTF.

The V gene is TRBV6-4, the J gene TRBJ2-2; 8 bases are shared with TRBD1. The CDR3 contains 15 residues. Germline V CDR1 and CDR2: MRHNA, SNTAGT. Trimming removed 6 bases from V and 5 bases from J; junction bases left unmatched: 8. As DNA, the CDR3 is TGTGCCAGCAGCCCAGACAGGGGACGAACCGGGGAGCTGTTTTTT. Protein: CASSPDRGRTGELFF.

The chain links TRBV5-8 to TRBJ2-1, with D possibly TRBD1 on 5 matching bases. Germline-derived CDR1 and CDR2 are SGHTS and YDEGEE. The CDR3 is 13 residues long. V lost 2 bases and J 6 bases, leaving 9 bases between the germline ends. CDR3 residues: CASSFRQTNEQFF. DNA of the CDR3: TGTGCCAGCAGCTTCCGACAGACCAATGAGCAGTTCTTC. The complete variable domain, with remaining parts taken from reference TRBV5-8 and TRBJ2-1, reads EAGVTQSPTHLIKTRGQQATLRCSPISGHTSVYWYQQALGLGLQFLLWYDEGEERNRGNFPPRFSGRQFPNYSSELNVNALELEDSALYLCASSFRQTNEQFFGPGTRLTVL.

CDR3 nucleotides: TGTGCCAGCAGCCAAGGACAGACCGCTAGCTATGGCTACACCTTC. The encoded protein is CASSQGQTASYGYTF. The genes are TRBV7-8 and TRBJ1-2; D possibly corresponds to TRBD1 (6 bases). Trimming removed 5 bases at V and 4 bases at J, with 17 bases between. Looked up from germline, CDR1 is SGHVS and CDR2 is FQNEAQ. This CDR3 region has 15 residues. The whole variable domain, remainder taken from reference TRBV7-8 and TRBJ1-2, is GAGVSQSPRYKVAKRGQDVALRCDPISGHVSLFWYQQALGQGPEFLTYFQNEAQLDKSGLPSDRFFAERPEGSVSTLKIQRTQQEDSAVYLCASSQGQTASYGYTFGSGTRLTVV.

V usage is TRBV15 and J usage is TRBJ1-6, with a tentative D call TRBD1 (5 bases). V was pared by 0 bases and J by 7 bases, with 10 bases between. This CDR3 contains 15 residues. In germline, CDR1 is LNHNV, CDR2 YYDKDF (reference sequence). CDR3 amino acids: CATSRDGRENSPLHF. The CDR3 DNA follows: TGTGCCACCAGCAGAGATGGCAGGGAAAATTCACCCCTCCACTTT.

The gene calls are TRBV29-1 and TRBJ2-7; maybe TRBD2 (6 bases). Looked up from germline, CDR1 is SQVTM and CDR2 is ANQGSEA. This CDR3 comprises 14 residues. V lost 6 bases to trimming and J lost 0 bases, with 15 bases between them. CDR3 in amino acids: CSVFGGESSYEQYF. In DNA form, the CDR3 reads TGCAGCGTCTTCGGCGGGGAAAGCTCCTACGAGCAGTACTTC.

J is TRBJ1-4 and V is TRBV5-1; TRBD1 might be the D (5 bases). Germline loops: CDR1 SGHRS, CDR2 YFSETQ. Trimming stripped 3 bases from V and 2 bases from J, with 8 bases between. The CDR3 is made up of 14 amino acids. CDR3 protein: CASSWEGTNEKLFF. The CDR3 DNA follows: TGCGCCAGCAGCTGGGAGGGGACTAATGAAAAACTGTTTTTT.

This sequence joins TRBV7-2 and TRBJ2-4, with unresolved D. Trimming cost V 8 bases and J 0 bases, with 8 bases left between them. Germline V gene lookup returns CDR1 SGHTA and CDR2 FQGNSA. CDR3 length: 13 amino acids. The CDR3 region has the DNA TGTGCCAGCGCGCCATTAGCCAAAAACATTCAGTACTTC. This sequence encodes CASAPLAKNIQYF.

The CDR3 protein is CASSLAQAGRGEKLFF. In DNA, the CDR3 is TGTGCCAGCAGCTTAGCCCAGGCCGGGAGGGGTGAAAAACTGTTTTTT. The genes are TRBV7-6 and TRBJ1-4; perhaps TRBD1 as D (5 bases). Trimming removed 0 bases from V and 7 bases from J, with 15 bases in between. CDR1 and CDR2 (germline): SGHVS, FNYEAQ. CDR3 length: 16 amino acids. The variable domain in full, completed from reference TRBV7-6 and TRBJ1-4, reads GAGVSQSPRYKVTKRGQDVALRCDPISGHVSLYWYRQALGQGPEFLTYFNYEAQQDKSGLPNDRFSAERPEGSISTLTIQRTEQRDSAMYRCASSLAQAGRGEKLFFGSGTQLSVL.